The 7 T cell receptor beta chains listed next were all sequenced from one sample in a study of control samples from healthy donors and cancer patients. Using immunoSEQ multiplex PCR, the repertoire was profiled, and TCRdb retains in-frame clones only, with some absent. Of over 100,000 clones detected, about 90% appear once; the ten largest clones hold 2% to 3%. Sequenced: blood. The source is a woman in her late teens or twenties in good health.

The J gene is TRBJ1-4, the V gene TRBV3-1 (or the pseudogene TRBV3-2); 8 nucleotides agree with TRBD1. This CDR3 has 16 residues. Germline CDR1 reads LGHDT; CDR2 reads YNNKEL (reference sequence). The ends lost 0 bases at V and 4 bases at J; junction bases unmatched: 4. The CDR3: CASSQDRQGFNEKLFF. The CDR3 nucleotides are TGTGCCAGCAGCCAAGACCGACAGGGGTTTAATGAAAAACTGTTTTTT.

The chain is built from TRBV4-1 and TRBJ2-7; TRBD2 might be the D (6 bases). Germline CDR1 and CDR2: MGHRA and YSYEKL. V was shortened by 0 bases and J by 2 bases, with 20 bases between the two germline ends. This CDR3 contains 18 residues. CDR3 amino acids: CASSQDQGRPGVAYEQYF. The CDR3 DNA reads TGCGCCAGCAGCCAAGATCAGGGACGGCCGGGGGTTGCCTACGAGCAGTACTTC.

This chain uses TRBV6-1 with TRBJ2-1; either TRBD1 or TRBD2 may fit D (5 bases each). V was shortened by 1 base and J by 9 bases, with 16 bases between the two germline ends. In germline, CDR1 is MNHNS, CDR2 SASEGT. This CDR3 spans 15 amino acids. The CDR3 bases are TGTGCCAGCAGTGAAGTGGGAGCAGGGTTGGGTGAGCAGTTCTTC. Translation: CASSEVGAGLGEQFF.

CDR3 bases: TGCGCCAGCAGCTACGTGGGGGACAACACTGAAGCTTTCTTT. It translates to CASSYVGDNTEAFF. This sequence joins TRBV5-1 and TRBJ1-1, with a possible D match to TRBD1 (5 bases). The V gene's germline CDR1 is SGHRS and CDR2 YFSETQ. The CDR3 is made up of 14 amino acids. Trimming cost V 3 bases and J 2 bases, with 11 bases left between them.

The chain joins TRBV6-2 or TRBV6-3 to TRBJ1-1; D is unclear. V lost 2 bases, J lost 4 bases, and 5 bases lay in between. The CDR3 extends over 12 amino acids. CDR1 and CDR2 from the germline V gene are MNHEY and SVGEGT. The CDR3 nucleotides read TGTGCCAGCAGTTACGAGGGCACTGAAGCTTTCTTT. Translation: CASSYEGTEAFF.

With regard to this clone: One end of the junction is discordant with germline, which a read error may explain. The chain employs TRBV5-4 and TRBJ2-4; 9 bases agree with TRBD2. There are 15 residues in the CDR3. CDR1 is SGHNT and CDR2 is YYREEE in the germline V gene (reference sequence). Here the CDR3 DNA reads TGTGCCAGCAGCTTCGCTGGCGGGAGGGCCCTACTTCAAGACTTC. Translated: CASSFAGGRALLQDF.

V is TRBV12-3 or TRBV12-4 and J is TRBJ2-3, with a possible D match to TRBD1 (6 bases). This CDR3 contains 13 residues. V gave up 3 bases and J gave up 4 bases, with 8 bases separating them. The CDR3 here is CASSFSGADTQYF. The CDR3 DNA sequence: TGTGCCAGCAGTTTTTCAGGGGCAGATACGCAGTATTTT.